The 21 T cell receptor beta chains reported below all come from one sample, sequenced in a study of blood T cell repertoires in COVID-19. Repertoires were generated with immunoSEQ multiplex PCR, while TCRdb's copy carries only in-frame clones and drops some. The repertoire consists of more than 95,000 clones, with about 90% occurring once and the leading ten covering under 8%. The source material was peripheral blood. The receptors stem from a human donor in a cohort sampled during active COVID-19.

V and J are TRBV5-4 and TRBJ2-3; no clear D. The CDR3 totals 14 residues. The germline V gene has CDR1 SGHNT and CDR2 YYREEE (reference sequence). V was trimmed by 0 bases and J by 4 bases, leaving 9 bases between them. The CDR3 loop reads CASSLAGSPDTQYF. The CDR3 nucleotides are TGTGCCAGCAGCTTGGCCGGTTCTCCAGATACGCAGTATTTT.

The chain carries TRBV19 and TRBJ2-1; perhaps TRBD2 as D (5 bases). Germline loops: CDR1 LNHDA, CDR2 SQIVND (reference sequence). CDR3 size: 15 residues. Trimming shortened V by 3 bases and J by 4 bases, and 13 bases separated the two germline ends. CDR3 sequence: CASSMEDRLYNEQFF. The CDR3, as DNA: TGTGCCAGTAGTATGGAGGATAGACTTTACAATGAGCAGTTCTTC. Using reference TRBV19 and TRBJ2-1 for the parts outside the CDR3, the full variable domain is DGGITQSPKYLFRKEGQNVTLSCEQNLNHDAMYWYRQDPGQGLRLIYYSQIVNDFQKGDIAEGYSVSREKKESFPLTVTSAQKNPTAFYLCASSMEDRLYNEQFFGPGTRLTVL.

The V gene is TRBV9, the J gene TRBJ2-1, with 10 bases lining up with TRBD2. V was clipped by 4 bases and J by 2 bases; unmatched bases: 3. There are 15 residues in the CDR3. From germline, CDR1 is SGDLS and CDR2 YYNGEE. This CDR3 reads CASSIGTSAYNEQFF. The CDR3 DNA is TGTGCCAGCAGCATCGGGACTAGCGCCTACAATGAGCAGTTCTTC.

The chain is built from TRBV7-2 and TRBJ2-1, with D tentatively TRBD1 (5 bases). Trimming shortened V by 6 bases and J by 0 bases, and 12 bases separated the two germline ends. Germline CDR1 reads SGHTA; CDR2 reads FQGNSA. The CDR3 has 15 amino acids. In DNA, the CDR3 is TGTGCCAGCAGTCAGGGAACCAGCTCCTACAATGAGCAGTTCTTC. It encodes CASSQGTSSYNEQFF. The whole variable domain, remainder taken from reference TRBV7-2 and TRBJ2-1, is GAGVSQSPSNKVTEKGKDVELRCDPISGHTALYWYRQSLGQGLEFLIYFQGNSAPDKSGLPSDRFSAERTGGSVSTLTIQRTQQEDSAVYLCASSQGTSSYNEQFFGPGTRLTVL.

This chain uses TRBV27 with TRBJ1-2; 9 bases align to TRBD1. The CDR3 has 14 residues. CDR1 and CDR2 (germline): MNHEY, SMNVEV (reference sequence). Trimming cost V 5 bases and J 4 bases; bases outside gene matches: 5. The CDR3 reads CASSVRTGAYGYTF. DNA of the CDR3: TGTGCCAGCAGTGTACGGACAGGGGCCTATGGCTACACCTTC.

The chain joins TRBV7-8 to TRBJ2-1, with TRBD2 matching over 15 bases. The CDR3 is 17 amino acids. Losses at the gene ends were 5 bases for V and 7 bases for J; bases not matched to a gene: 9. The germline V gene encodes CDR1 SGHVS and CDR2 FQNEAQ. The CDR3 DNA reads as TGTGCCAGCAGCGTCCGGACTAGCGGGAGGGCTGGTAATGAGCAGTTCTTC. It codes for CASSVRTSGRAGNEQFF.

This chain uses TRBV5-5 with TRBJ1-1; 9 nucleotides agree with TRBD1. Looked up from germline, CDR1 is SGHKS and CDR2 is YYEKEE (reference sequence). V lost 6 bases and J lost 6; bases outside the gene matches: 9. CDR3 length: 14 amino acids. The CDR3 bases are TGTGCCAGCAACAAGGACAGGGGATTTCCTGAAGCTTTCTTT. It is translated as CASNKDRGFPEAFF.

The J gene is TRBJ1-1, the V gene TRBV5-6, with D maybe TRBD1 (6 bases). The CDR3 has 16 amino acids. Trimming pared 5 bases from V and 0 bases from J, leaving 17 bases between. CDR1 and CDR2 from the germline V gene are SGHDT and YYEEEE. CDR3 residues: CASRETGRGLNTEAFF. The CDR3 DNA reads TGTGCCAGCAGGGAGACAGGACGCGGTCTGAACACTGAAGCTTTCTTT.

V usage is TRBV19 and J usage is TRBJ1-6; tentative D call: TRBD1 (6 bases). Germline assignment: CDR1 LNHDA and CDR2 SQIVND (reference sequence). Trimming cost V 5 bases and J 5 bases, with 16 bases left between them. This CDR3 is 16 amino acids long. CDR3 sequence (DNA): TGTGCCAGTAGTGTAGCGATCGGACAGAATAATTCACCCCTCCACTTT. Translated: CASSVAIGQNNSPLHF.

This clone showed up just a few times. The V gene is TRBV5-1, the J gene TRBJ2-1, with D unclear. Germline CDR1 reads SGHRS; CDR2 reads YFSETQ. This CDR3 contains 15 residues. Trimming stripped 0 bases from V and 0 bases from J, with 7 bases between. The DNA for the CDR3 is TGCGCCAGCAGCTTGGAGCCGAACTCCTACAATGAGCAGTTCTTC. Translated: CASSLEPNSYNEQFF. The complete variable domain, with remaining parts taken from reference TRBV5-1 and TRBJ2-1, reads KAGVTQTPRYLIKTRGQQVTLSCSPISGHRSVSWYQQTPGQGLQFLFEYFSETQRNKGNFPGRFSGRQFSNSRSEMNVSTLELGDSALYLCASSLEPNSYNEQFFGPGTRLTVL.

V usage is TRBV6-6 and J usage is TRBJ2-7; TRBD2 aligns across 7 bases. From germline, CDR1 is MNHNY and CDR2 SVGAGI (reference sequence). CDR3 size: 12 residues. The V gene end was trimmed by 8 bases and the J gene end by 6 bases; junction bases not matched to a gene: 7. Here the CDR3 DNA reads TGTGCCAGCCGAAGCGGGGTGGCCGAGCAGTACTTC. It translates to CASRSGVAEQYF.

V is TRBV5-4 and J is TRBJ1-2, with a weak D call TRBD1 (5 bases). Germline CDR1 is SGHNT and CDR2 is YYREEE (reference sequence). The CDR3 is made up of 13 amino acids. Trimming removed 4 bases from V and 6 bases from J, with 13 bases in between. The CDR3 sequence is CASSQRTFNGYTF. The CDR3 DNA reads as TGTGCCAGCAGCCAGAGGACATTCAATGGCTACACCTTC. Looking up the rest from reference TRBV5-4 and TRBJ1-2 gives the full variable domain: ETGVTQSPTHLIKTRGQQVTLRCSSQSGHNTVSWYQQALGQGPQFIFQYYREEENGRGNFPPRFSGLQFPNYSSELNVNALELDDSALYLCASSQRTFNGYTFGSGTRLTVV.

The J gene is TRBJ2-7, the V gene TRBV18; 11 bases line up with TRBD2. This CDR3 spans 16 amino acids. V shed 3 bases and J 3 bases; nucleotides not matched to a gene: 7. Per germline, CDR1 KGHSH and CDR2 LQKENI. CDR3 protein: CASSPPGLAGNYEQYF. CDR3 nucleotide sequence: TGTGCCAGCTCACCCCCCGGACTAGCGGGCAACTACGAGCAGTACTTC.

This clone was seen only once. J is TRBJ2-7 and V is TRBV3-1 (or the pseudogene TRBV3-2); 8 bases match TRBD1. The V gene's germline CDR1 is LGHDT and CDR2 YNNKEL (reference sequence). CDR3 length: 13 amino acids. V trimming: 4 bases; J trimming: 4 bases; junction bases outside the gene matches: 3. CDR3 residues: CASSPTGVYEQYF. Written as DNA, the CDR3 is TGTGCCAGCAGCCCGACAGGGGTTTACGAGCAGTACTTC.

The V call is TRBV24-1, the J call TRBJ2-4, with D perhaps TRBD2 (5 bases). Per germline, CDR1 KGHDR and CDR2 SFDVKD. Trimming left V 5 bases short and J 1 base short, with 5 bases between. This CDR3 spans 13 amino acids. DNA of the CDR3: TGTGCCACCAGTGGAGGGGCCAAAAACATTCAGTACTTC. This sequence encodes CATSGGAKNIQYF.

The chain uses TRBV6-5 and TRBJ2-2; the D is unclear. From germline, CDR1 is MNHEY and CDR2 SVGAGI. V lost 7 bases, J lost 6 bases, and 15 bases lay in between. The CDR3 is 14 amino acids. In nucleotides, the CDR3 is TGTGCCAGCACCGAACGGGTCCTAGCCGGGGAGCTGTTTTTT. Protein sequence: CASTERVLAGELFF.

The chain couples TRBV9 to TRBJ1-2, with D possibly TRBD1 on 5 matching bases. CDR1 and CDR2 (germline): SGDLS, YYNGEE. V lost 0 bases to trimming and J lost 6 bases, with 15 bases between them. The CDR3 contains 15 residues. The CDR3 reads CASSVGWGRDHGYTF. DNA of the CDR3: TGTGCCAGCAGCGTAGGGTGGGGGAGGGACCATGGCTACACCTTC.

V gene TRBV29-1 combines with J gene TRBJ2-1, with TRBD2 matching 12 bases. Per the germline V gene, CDR1 is SQVTM and CDR2 is ANQGSEA. This CDR3 is 13 amino acids long. With V trimmed by 7 bases and J by 10 bases, 8 bases remained unmatched. Here the CDR3 DNA reads TGCAGCGCGCGGACTAGCGGGGAGGGGGAGCAGTTCTTC. Its protein is CSARTSGEGEQFF.

The V and J genes are TRBV6-1 and TRBJ2-3, with D possibly being TRBD2 (7 bases). CDR1 and CDR2 from the germline V gene are MNHNS and SASEGT. The CDR3 runs 19 residues. The V end was cut by 2 bases, the J end by 0 bases, with 21 bases between. The CDR3 sequence is CASSEPGRGRGGSTDTQYF. DNA of the CDR3: TGTGCCAGCAGTGAACCGGGACGGGGAAGGGGGGGGAGCACAGATACGCAGTATTTT.

The chain carries TRBV5-4 and TRBJ2-3, with D unclear. Germline lookup yields CDR1 SGHNT and CDR2 YYREEE (reference sequence). There are 12 residues in the CDR3. Trimming removed 0 bases from V and 4 bases from J, with 3 bases in between. Here the CDR3 reads CASSLASDTQYF. The DNA for the CDR3 is TGTGCCAGCAGCTTGGCGTCAGATACGCAGTATTTT.

The chain combines TRBV7-3 with TRBJ2-3, with a weak D call TRBD2 (6 bases). Germline V CDR1 and CDR2: SGHTA, FQGTGA. Trimming pared 2 bases from V and 6 bases from J, leaving 12 bases between. The CDR3 contains 14 residues. CDR3 in amino acids: CASSLDTGEDTQYF. The CDR3 DNA is TGTGCCAGCAGCTTAGATACGGGAGAGGATACGCAGTATTTT. The full variable domain, rest sourced from reference TRBV7-3 and TRBJ2-3, is GAGVSQTPSNKVTEKGKYVELRCDPISGHTALYWYRQSLGQGPEFLIYFQGTGAADDSGLPNDRFFAVRPEGSVSTLKIQRTERGDSAVYLCASSLDTGEDTQYFGPGTRLTVL.